Below, 18 T cell receptor beta chains from the same sample are listed, as sequenced in a study of T cell responses to AZD1222 COVID-19 vaccine. Produced via immunoSEQ multiplex PCR; TCRdb's table is partial and in-frame only. The sample contains some 180,000 clones, approximately 95% of which appear only once. The sample here was peripheral blood, taken 28 days after the second dose of the MenACWY control vaccine. The receptors shown here come from an adult who received the MenACWY meningococcal vaccine as a control.

The chain couples TRBV15 to TRBJ2-7, with 10 bases lining up with TRBD1. The J segment lost 7 bases and the V segment lost 0 bases, leaving 3 bases of the junction unmatched. Per the germline V gene, CDR1 is LNHNV and CDR2 is YYDKDF (reference sequence). CDR3 length: 14 amino acids. In nucleotides, the CDR3 is TGTGCCACCAGCAGAGAGACAGGGGGCCGGGAGCAGTACTTC. As protein: CATSRETGGREQYF.

The V and J genes are TRBV3-1 (or the pseudogene TRBV3-2) and TRBJ1-2; no firm D call. Trimming pared 5 bases from V and 6 bases from J, leaving 13 bases between. The germline gives CDR1 LGHDT, CDR2 YNNKEL (reference sequence). The CDR3 contains 13 residues. The DNA of the CDR3 is TGTGCCAGCAGCTTATCGGAGGGCAATGGCTACACCTTC. It yields the protein CASSLSEGNGYTF.

The chain combines TRBV7-9 with TRBJ1-1; D not certain. CDR1 and CDR2 from the germline V gene are SEHNR and FQNEAQ (reference sequence). The CDR3 is 13 amino acids. V shed 6 bases and J shed 1 base, with 9 bases lying between them. The CDR3 sequence is CASRRWENTEAFF. CDR3 bases: TGTGCCAGCAGACGCTGGGAGAACACTGAAGCTTTCTTT.

The chain has TRBV5-4 and TRBJ1-2, with 10 nucleotides matching TRBD1. With V trimmed by 5 bases and J by 4 bases, 2 bases remained unmatched. The CDR3 loop spans 13 amino acids. Germline CDR1 and CDR2: SGHNT and YYREEE (reference sequence). The CDR3 sequence is CASSWDRGYGYTF. CDR3 nucleotides: TGTGCCAGCAGTTGGGACAGGGGCTATGGCTACACCTTC. The whole variable domain, filled in from reference TRBV5-4 and TRBJ1-2, reads ETGVTQSPTHLIKTRGQQVTLRCSSQSGHNTVSWYQQALGQGPQFIFQYYREEENGRGNFPPRFSGLQFPNYSSELNVNALELDDSALYLCASSWDRGYGYTFGSGTRLTVV.

The chain links TRBV30 to TRBJ1-2; TRBD1 matches at 8 bases. The V and J ends lost 4 bases and 7 bases, in that order; junction bases with no gene match: 8. The CDR3 loop spans 13 amino acids. Germline V lookup: CDR1 GTSNPN, CDR2 SVGIG (reference sequence). The CDR3 region has the DNA TGTGCCTGGACCATGACAGGGGTCAGTGGCTACACCTTC. It is translated as CAWTMTGVSGYTF. Supplemented by reference TRBV30 and TRBJ1-2, the full variable domain reads SQTIHQWPATLVQPVGSPLSLECTVEGTSNPNLYWYRQAAGRGLQLLFYSVGIGQISSEVPQNLSASRPQDRQFILSSKKLLLSDSGFYLCAWTMTGVSGYTFGSGTRLTVV.

The table lists this clone with a count of one. This chain connects TRBV7-8 to TRBJ1-5; possibly TRBD1 for D (5 bases). CDR3 length: 17 amino acids. Trimming took 1 base from V and 5 from J, leaving 18 bases between them. Germline V lookup: CDR1 SGHVS, CDR2 FQNEAQ. CDR3 region: CASSLGVGRGDYQPQHF. As DNA, the CDR3 is TGTGCCAGCAGCTTAGGAGTCGGTAGAGGGGACTATCAGCCCCAGCATTTT.

The V gene is TRBV18, the J gene TRBJ1-1; 7 nucleotides match TRBD1. J lost 0 bases, V lost 3 bases, and 7 bases had no gene match. The CDR3 is made up of 16 amino acids. Germline loops: CDR1 KGHSH, CDR2 LQKENI. This chain's CDR3 is CASSPTRQGLNTEAFF. The DNA of the CDR3 is TGTGCCAGCTCACCCACTCGACAGGGTTTGAACACTGAAGCTTTCTTT.

This chain connects TRBV28 to TRBJ2-2; 7 bases are shared with TRBD1. The V gene end was trimmed by 3 bases and the J gene end by 7 bases; junction bases not matched to a gene: 5. CDR3 length equals 14 residues. Germline CDR1 MDHEN, CDR2 SYDVKM. The chain's CDR3 is CASSFQAGGGELFF. The CDR3 bases are TGTGCCAGCAGTTTCCAGGCAGGGGGCGGGGAGCTGTTTTTT.

The chain carries TRBV5-1 and TRBJ1-1; unclear D gene. V was clipped by 4 bases and J by 4 bases, with 14 bases between them. The CDR3 totals 14 residues. The germline gives CDR1 SGHRS, CDR2 YFSETQ. The CDR3 DNA follows: TGCGCCAGCAGCGCGGACGGATGGGGCACTGAAGCTTTCTTT. Translating it yields CASSADGWGTEAFF.

The chain has TRBV5-4 and TRBJ1-1; 8 positions agree with TRBD1. This CDR3 comprises 13 residues. Germline V gene sequence: CDR1 SGHNT, CDR2 YYREEE (reference sequence). V was clipped by 3 bases and J by 5 bases; unmatched bases: 3. In DNA form, the CDR3 reads TGTGCCAGCAGCTCACAGGGGGGTACTGAAGCTTTCTTT. This translates into CASSSQGGTEAFF.

The chain couples TRBV18 to TRBJ1-2, with D unresolved. CDR3 length equals 13 residues. In germline, CDR1 is KGHSH, CDR2 LQKENI. The ends were cut back, 3 bases at V and 7 bases at J, with 12 bases in the middle. CDR3 region: CASSPREAGGYTF. For the CDR3, the DNA is TGTGCCAGCTCACCTAGGGAGGCCGGTGGCTACACCTTC.

The chain links TRBV2 to TRBJ1-1, with 10 bases matching TRBD1. V lost 10 bases, J lost 6 bases, and 11 bases stayed unmatched. This CDR3 has 14 residues. The V gene's germline CDR1 is SNHLY and CDR2 FYNNEI. CDR3 amino acids: CATTGRTGGSEAFF. The DNA for the CDR3 is TGTGCCACCACTGGTCGGACAGGGGGGTCTGAAGCTTTCTTT.

The chain uses TRBV6-5 and TRBJ1-2; a weak D match, TRBD1 (5 bases). Germline CDR1 reads MNHEY; CDR2 reads SVGAGI. The CDR3 is made up of 13 amino acids. V gave up 5 bases and J gave up 8 bases, with 15 bases separating them. The CDR3 loop is CASSRTTDGGYTF. CDR3 sequence (DNA): TGTGCCAGCAGTAGAACGACAGACGGCGGCTACACCTTC.

The chain carries TRBV19 and TRBJ2-7, with D perhaps matching TRBD2 (5 bases). Germline values: CDR1 LNHDA, CDR2 SQIVND (reference sequence). Trimming cost V 3 bases and J 3 bases, with 9 bases left between them. The CDR3 has 13 amino acids. CDR3 residues: CASSIQSGYEQYF. In nucleotides, the CDR3 is TGTGCCAGTAGTATTCAAAGCGGCTACGAGCAGTACTTC.

This sequence joins TRBV25-1 and TRBJ1-2; D remains unclear. The CDR3 has 14 residues. Per the germline V gene, CDR1 is MGHDK and CDR2 is SYGVNS. V was shortened by 2 bases and J by 6 bases, with 13 bases between the two germline ends. CDR3 residues: CASSEIVTANGYTF. In DNA form, the CDR3 reads TGTGCCAGCAGTGAAATCGTCACGGCCAATGGCTACACCTTC.

In this sample, this clone turned up a few times. The CDR3 nucleotides are TGCGCCAGCAGCTTGGCAGGGGTACTCTCTGGTGGCTACACCTTC. This sequence encodes CASSLAGVLSGGYTF. V gene TRBV5-1 combines with J gene TRBJ1-2, with D possibly TRBD1 on 6 matching bases. The CDR3 runs to 15 residues. Germline CDR1 SGHRS, CDR2 YFSETQ. The V gene lost 0 bases and the J gene lost 7 bases, with 16 bases spanning the gap.

This rearrangement joins TRBV2 to TRBJ2-7; no clear D gene. V was clipped by 6 bases and J by 1 base, with 7 bases between them. In germline, CDR1 is SNHLY, CDR2 FYNNEI. This CDR3 spans 12 amino acids. CDR3 sequence reads: CASSEPSYEQYF. CDR3 DNA: TGTGCCAGCAGCGAACCTTCCTACGAGCAGTACTTC.

The rearrangement joins TRBV7-2 to TRBJ2-2; 7 bases fit TRBD1. CDR3 size: 14 residues. V gave up 7 bases and J gave up 8 bases; unmatched junction bases: 10. Germline lookup yields CDR1 SGHTA and CDR2 FQGNSA. CDR3: CASTQAGGIGELFF. CDR3 bases: TGTGCCAGCACTCAGGCAGGGGGAATTGGGGAGCTGTTTTTT.